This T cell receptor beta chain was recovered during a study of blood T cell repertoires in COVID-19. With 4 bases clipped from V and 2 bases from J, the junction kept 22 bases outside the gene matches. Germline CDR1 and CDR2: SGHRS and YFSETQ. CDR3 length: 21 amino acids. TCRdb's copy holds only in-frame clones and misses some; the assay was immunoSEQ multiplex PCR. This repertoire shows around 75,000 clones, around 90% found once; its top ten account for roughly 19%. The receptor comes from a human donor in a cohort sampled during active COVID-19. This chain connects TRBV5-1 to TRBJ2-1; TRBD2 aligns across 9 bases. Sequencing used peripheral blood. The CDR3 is CASSPSASLLGASGAYNEQFF. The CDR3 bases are TGCGCCAGCAGCCCATCGGCTAGCCTCCTCGGGGCTAGCGGGGCCTACAATGAGCAGTTCTTC.